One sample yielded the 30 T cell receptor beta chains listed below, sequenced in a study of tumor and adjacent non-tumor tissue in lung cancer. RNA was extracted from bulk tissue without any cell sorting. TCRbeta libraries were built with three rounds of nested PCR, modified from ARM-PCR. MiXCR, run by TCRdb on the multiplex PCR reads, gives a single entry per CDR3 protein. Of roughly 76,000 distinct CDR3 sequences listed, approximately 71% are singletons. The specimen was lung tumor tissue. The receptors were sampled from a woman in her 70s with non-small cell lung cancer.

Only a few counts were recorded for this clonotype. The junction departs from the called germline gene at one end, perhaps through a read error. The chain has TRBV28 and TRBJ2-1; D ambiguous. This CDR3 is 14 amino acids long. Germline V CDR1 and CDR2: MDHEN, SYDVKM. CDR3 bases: TGTGCCAGCAGTTTAGTTGGCAGCTACAATGAGCAGTTATTC. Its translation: CASSLVGSYNEQLF.

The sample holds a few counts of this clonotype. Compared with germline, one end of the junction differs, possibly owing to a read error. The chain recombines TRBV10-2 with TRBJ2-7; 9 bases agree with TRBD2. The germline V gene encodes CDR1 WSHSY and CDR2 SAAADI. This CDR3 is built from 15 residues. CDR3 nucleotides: TGCGCCAACAGTGAATCCGGACTGGCGGGAGGGGTGCAGTACTTC. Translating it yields CANSESGLAGGVQYF.

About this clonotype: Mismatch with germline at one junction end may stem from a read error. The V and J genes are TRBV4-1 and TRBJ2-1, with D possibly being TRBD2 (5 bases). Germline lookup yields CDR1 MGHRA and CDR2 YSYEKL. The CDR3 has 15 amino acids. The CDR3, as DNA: TGCGGCAGCATCCAAGAGGCCTGGGAGAATAATGAGCAGTTCTTC. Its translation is CGSIQEAWENNEQFF.

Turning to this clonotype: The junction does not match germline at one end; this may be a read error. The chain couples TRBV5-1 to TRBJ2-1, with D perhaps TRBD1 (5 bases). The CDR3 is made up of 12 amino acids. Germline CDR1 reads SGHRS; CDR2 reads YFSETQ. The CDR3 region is CASSSGHNERFF. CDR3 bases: TGTGCCAGCAGCTCAGGACACAATGAGCGGTTCTTC.

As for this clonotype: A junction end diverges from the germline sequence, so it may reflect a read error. DNA for the CDR3: TGCGTCAGTAGCCAGCGGGAACTAGCGGAGGGGGCCGGGGAGCTCTTTTTT. Translating it yields CVSSQRELAEGAGELFF. The V call is TRBV4-1, the J call TRBJ2-2, with D possibly matching TRBD2 (8 bases). The CDR3 totals 17 residues. CDR1 is MGHRA and CDR2 is YSYEKL in the germline V gene.

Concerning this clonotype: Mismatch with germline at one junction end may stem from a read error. CDR3 bases: TGTGCCAGCAGCTTGACAGGGCTGAACACCGGGGAGCTATTTTTT. Protein: CASSLTGLNTGELFF. The gene calls are TRBV5-7 and TRBJ2-2, with D possibly matching TRBD1 (6 bases). TRBV5-7 is reported as an ORF; its role is uncertain. The CDR3 is 15 residues long.

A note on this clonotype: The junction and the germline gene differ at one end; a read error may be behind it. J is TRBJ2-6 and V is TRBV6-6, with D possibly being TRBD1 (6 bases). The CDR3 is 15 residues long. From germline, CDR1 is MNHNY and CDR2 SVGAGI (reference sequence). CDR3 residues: CASNYSAAGANVPTF. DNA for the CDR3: TGTGCCAGCAATTACAGCGCGGCAGGGGCCAACGTCCCGACTTTC.

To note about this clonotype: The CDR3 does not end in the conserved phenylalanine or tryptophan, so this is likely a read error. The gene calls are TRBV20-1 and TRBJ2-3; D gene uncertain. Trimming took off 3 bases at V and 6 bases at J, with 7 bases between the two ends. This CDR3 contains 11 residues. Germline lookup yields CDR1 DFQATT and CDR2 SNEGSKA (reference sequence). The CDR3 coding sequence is TGCAGTGCTAGCGCGGCGGATACGCAGTATCTT. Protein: CSASAADTQYL.

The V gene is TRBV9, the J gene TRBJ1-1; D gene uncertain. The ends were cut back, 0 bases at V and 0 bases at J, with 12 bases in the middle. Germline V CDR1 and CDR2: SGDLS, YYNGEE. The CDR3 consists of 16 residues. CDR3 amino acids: CASSVVGRRLNTEAFF. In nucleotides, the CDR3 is TGTGCCAGCAGCGTAGTAGGCAGGCGACTGAACACTGAAGCTTTCTTT. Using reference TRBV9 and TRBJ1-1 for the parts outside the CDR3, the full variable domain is DSGVTQTPKHLITATGQRVTLRCSPRSGDLSVYWYQQSLDQGLQFLIQYYNGEERAKGNILERFSAQQFPDLHSELNLSSLELGDSALYFCASSVVGRRLNTEAFFGQGTRLTVV.

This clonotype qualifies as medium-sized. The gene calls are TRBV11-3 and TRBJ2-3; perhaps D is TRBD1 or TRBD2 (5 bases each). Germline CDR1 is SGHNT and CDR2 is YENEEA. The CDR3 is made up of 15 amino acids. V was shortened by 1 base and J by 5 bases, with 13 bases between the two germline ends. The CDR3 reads CASSLGPGTGDTQYF. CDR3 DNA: TGTGCCAGCAGCTTAGGCCCGGGGACGGGAGATACGCAGTATTTT. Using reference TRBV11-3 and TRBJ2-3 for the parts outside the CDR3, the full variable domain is EAGVVQSPRYKIIEKKQPVAFWCNPISGHNTLYWYLQNLGQGPELLIRYENEEAVDDSQLPKDRFSAERLKGVDSTLKIQPAELGDSAVYLCASSLGPGTGDTQYFGPGTRLTVL.

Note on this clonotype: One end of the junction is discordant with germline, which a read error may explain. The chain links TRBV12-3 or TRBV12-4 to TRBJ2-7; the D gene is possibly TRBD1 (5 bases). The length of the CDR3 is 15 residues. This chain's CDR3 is CASSLGRGGVNEQYF. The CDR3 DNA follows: TGTGCCAGCAGTTTAGGAAGGGGCGGAGTGAACGAACAGTACTTC.

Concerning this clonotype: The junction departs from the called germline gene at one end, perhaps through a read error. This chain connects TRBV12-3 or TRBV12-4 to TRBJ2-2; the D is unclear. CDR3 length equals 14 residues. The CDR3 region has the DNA TGTGTCAGTAGTTTAATGGGGAACTCCGGGGAGCTGTTTTTT. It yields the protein CVSSLMGNSGELFF.

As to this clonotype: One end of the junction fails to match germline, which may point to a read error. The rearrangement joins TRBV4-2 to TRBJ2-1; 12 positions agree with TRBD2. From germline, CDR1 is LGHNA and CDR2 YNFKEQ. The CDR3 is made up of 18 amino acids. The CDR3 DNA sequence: TGTGCCAGCAGCCCGGGTCTCGCTAGCGGGAGGGTTCAACGCGAGCGGTTCTTC. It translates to CASSPGLASGRVQRERFF.

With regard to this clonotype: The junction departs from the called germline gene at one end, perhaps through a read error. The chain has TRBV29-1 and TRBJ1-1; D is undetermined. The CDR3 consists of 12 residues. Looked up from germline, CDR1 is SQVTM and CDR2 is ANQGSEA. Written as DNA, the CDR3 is TGCAGCGTTGTGCAGACGAACACTGGAGCTTTATTT. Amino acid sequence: CSVVQTNTGALF.

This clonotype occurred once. The chain's CDR3 is CSMGGQGREKLFF. DNA for the CDR3: TGCAGCATGGGGGGACAGGGACGTGAAAAACTGTTTTTT. The rearrangement uses TRBV29-1 and TRBJ1-4; TRBD1 aligns across 9 bases. The CDR3 consists of 13 residues. From germline, CDR1 is SQVTM and CDR2 ANQGSEA. V shed 8 bases, J shed 7 bases, and the junction held 8 bases outside the gene matches.

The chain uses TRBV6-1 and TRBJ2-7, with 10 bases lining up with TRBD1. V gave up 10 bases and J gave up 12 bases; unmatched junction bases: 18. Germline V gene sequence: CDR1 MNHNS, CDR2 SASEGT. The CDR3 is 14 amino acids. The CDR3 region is CANSTVTGGLRRYF. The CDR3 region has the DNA TGTGCCAACAGCACCGTGACAGGGGGCTTGCGTCGGTACTTC.

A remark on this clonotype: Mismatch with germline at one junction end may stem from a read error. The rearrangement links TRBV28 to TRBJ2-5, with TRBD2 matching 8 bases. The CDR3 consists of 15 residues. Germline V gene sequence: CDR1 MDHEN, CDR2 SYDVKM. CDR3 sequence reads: CARSFRQAGDETQYF. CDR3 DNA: TGTGCCAGAAGTTTCCGACAAGCGGGAGATGAGACCCAGTACTTC.

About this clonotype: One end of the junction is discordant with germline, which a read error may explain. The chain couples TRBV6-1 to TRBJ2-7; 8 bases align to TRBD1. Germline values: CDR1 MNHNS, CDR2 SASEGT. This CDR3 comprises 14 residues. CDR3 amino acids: CASYIDRGPYGQYF. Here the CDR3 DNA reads TGTGCCAGCTACATTGACAGGGGACCCTACGGGCAGTACTTC.

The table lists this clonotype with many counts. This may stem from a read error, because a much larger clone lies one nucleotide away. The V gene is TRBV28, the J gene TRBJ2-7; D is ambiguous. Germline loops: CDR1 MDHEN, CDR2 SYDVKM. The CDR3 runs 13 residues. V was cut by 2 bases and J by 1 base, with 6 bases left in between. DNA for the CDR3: TGTGCCAGCAGTTTAATACCATCCTACGAGCAGTACTTC. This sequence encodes CASSLIPSYEQYF.

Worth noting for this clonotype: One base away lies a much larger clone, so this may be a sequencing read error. CDR3 protein: CDSSFPRGYEQYF. DNA of the CDR3: TGTGACAGCAGCTTCCCAAGGGGCTACGAGCAGTACTTC. This chain links TRBV7-9 with TRBJ2-7, with a tentative D call TRBD1 (5 bases). The CDR3 is made up of 13 amino acids. The V gene's germline CDR1 is SEHNR and CDR2 FQNEAQ (reference sequence).

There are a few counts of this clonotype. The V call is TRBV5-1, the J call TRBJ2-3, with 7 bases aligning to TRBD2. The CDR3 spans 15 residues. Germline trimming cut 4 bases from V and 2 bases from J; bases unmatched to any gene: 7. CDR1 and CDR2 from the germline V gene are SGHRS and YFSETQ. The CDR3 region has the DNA TGCGCCAGCAGCCCGGGGGGAGAACACACAGATACGCAGTATTTT. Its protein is CASSPGGEHTDTQYF.

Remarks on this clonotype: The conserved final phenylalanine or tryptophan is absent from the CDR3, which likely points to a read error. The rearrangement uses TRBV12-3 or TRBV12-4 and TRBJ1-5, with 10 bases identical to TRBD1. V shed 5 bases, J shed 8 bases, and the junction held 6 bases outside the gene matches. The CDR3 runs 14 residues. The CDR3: CASSPTGGNKPQHS. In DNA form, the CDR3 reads TGTGCCAGCAGTCCGACAGGGGGCAACAAGCCCCAGCATTCT.

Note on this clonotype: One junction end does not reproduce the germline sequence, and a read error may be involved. CDR3 sequence: CAGSTLGADTQYF. The CDR3 DNA reads TGTGCTGGCAGTACCCTCGGGGCAGATACACAGTATTTT. The chain recombines TRBV6-5 with TRBJ2-3; D possibly uses TRBD1 or TRBD2 (5 bases each). Germline lookup yields CDR1 MNHEY and CDR2 SVGAGI. The CDR3 has 13 amino acids.

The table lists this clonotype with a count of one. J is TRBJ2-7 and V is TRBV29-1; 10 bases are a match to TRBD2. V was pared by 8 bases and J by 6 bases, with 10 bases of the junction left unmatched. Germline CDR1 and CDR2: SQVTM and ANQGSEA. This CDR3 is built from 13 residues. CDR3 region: CSISSGSLGEQYF. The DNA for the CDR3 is TGCAGCATTTCTAGCGGGAGCTTGGGCGAGCAGTACTTC.

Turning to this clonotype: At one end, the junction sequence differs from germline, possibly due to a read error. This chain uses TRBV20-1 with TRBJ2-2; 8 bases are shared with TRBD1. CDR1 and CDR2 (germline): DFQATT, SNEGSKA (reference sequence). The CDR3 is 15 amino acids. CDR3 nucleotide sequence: TGCAGTGCTAGGGTGGGACAGGTCGTCACCGGGGAGCCGTTTTTT. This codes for CSARVGQVVTGEPFF.

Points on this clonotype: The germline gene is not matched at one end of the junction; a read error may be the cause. DNA for the CDR3: TGTGCCGGCAGTTACTCGAGCGACACTGAAGCTTTCTTC. Its translation: CAGSYSSDTEAFF. The V call is TRBV6-2 or TRBV6-3, the J call TRBJ1-1; D unclear. Germline V gene data show CDR1 as MNHEY and CDR2 as SVGEGT. The CDR3 is made up of 13 amino acids.

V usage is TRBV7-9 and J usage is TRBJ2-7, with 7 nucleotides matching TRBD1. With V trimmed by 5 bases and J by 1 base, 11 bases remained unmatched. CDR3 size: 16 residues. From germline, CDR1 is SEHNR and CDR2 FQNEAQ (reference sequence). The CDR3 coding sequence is TGTGCCAGCAGCCTAATTACAGGGGCTAGGTCCTACGAGCAGTACTTC. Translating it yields CASSLITGARSYEQYF.

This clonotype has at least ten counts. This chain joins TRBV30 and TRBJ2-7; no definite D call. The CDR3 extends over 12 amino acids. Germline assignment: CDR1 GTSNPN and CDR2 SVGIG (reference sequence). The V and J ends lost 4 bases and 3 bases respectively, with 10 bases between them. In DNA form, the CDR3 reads TGTGCCTGGACAAGGGATGGCTACGAGCAGTACTTC. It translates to CAWTRDGYEQYF.

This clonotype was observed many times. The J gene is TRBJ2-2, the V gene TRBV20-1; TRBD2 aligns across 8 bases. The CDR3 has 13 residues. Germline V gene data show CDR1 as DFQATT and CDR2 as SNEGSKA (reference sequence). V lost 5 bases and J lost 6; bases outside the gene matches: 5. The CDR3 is CSAPGLGAGELFF. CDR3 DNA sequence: TGCAGTGCTCCGGGACTAGGGGCCGGGGAGCTGTTTTTT.

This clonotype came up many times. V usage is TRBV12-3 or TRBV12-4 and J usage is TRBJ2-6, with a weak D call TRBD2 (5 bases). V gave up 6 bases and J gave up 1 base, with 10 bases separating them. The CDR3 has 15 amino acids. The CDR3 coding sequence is TGTGCCAGCAGACAACTAGGATCTGGGGCCAACGTCCTGACTTTC. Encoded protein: CASRQLGSGANVLTF.